A selection of T cell receptor beta chains follows, all from one sample in a study of brain T cells in children with intractable seizures. Profiling relied on immunoSEQ multiplex PCR, and the TCRdb table lists in-frame clones only, not all of them. The sample lists about 340,000 clones; nearly 95% were seen once. The sequencing here drew on peripheral blood, taken more than 4 months after surgery. Source of these receptors: a boy in the first two years of life with tuberous sclerosis and intractable seizures. CDR3s include the opening cysteine and the closing phenylalanine or tryptophan. Each record gives: D gene, V gene, clone size, J gene, CDR3 length, CDR3 protein, CDR3 DNA. D genes are given only for firm matches. Size is omitted from some rows. Given values are once, few, many or a class for expanded clones.

.,TRBV11-3,.,TRBJ1-3,17,CASSAPGGSVFGNTIYF,TGTGCCAGCAGCGCACCCGGGGGTTCCGTCTTTGGAAACACCATATATTTT
.,TRBV27,.,TRBJ2-5,10,CASSPETQYF,TGTGCCAGCAGCCCAGAGACCCAGTACTTC
.,TRBV7-6,.,TRBJ2-6,15,CASSPVSSGANVLTF,TGTGCCAGCAGCCCCGTGAGCTCTGGGGCCAACGTCCTGACTTTC
TRBD1,TRBV5-6,.,TRBJ2-7,14,CASRRTGGPYEQYF,TGTGCCAGCAGAAGGACAGGGGGCCCCTACGAGCAGTACTTC
.,TRBV21-1,.,TRBJ2-7,15,CASSTYRGDNYEQYF,TGTGCCAGCAGCACCTATCGAGGGGACAACTACGAGCAGTACTTC
.,TRBV5-4,.,TRBJ1-3,14,CASSAAGSGNTIYF,TGTGCCAGCAGCGCCGCAGGGTCTGGAAACACCATATATTTT
.,TRBV6-5,.,TRBJ2-1,10,CASGPDEQFF,TGTGCCAGCGGTCCGGATGAGCAGTTCTTC
.,TRBV28,few,TRBJ1-2,13,CASSFERNYGYTF,TGTGCCAGCAGTTTTGAGAGAAACTATGGCTACACCTTC
.,TRBV28,.,TRBJ2-7,17,CASSLDSLQVNSYEQYF,TGTGCCAGCAGTTTAGACTCCTTGCAGGTCAACTCCTACGAGCAGTACTTC
TRBD1,TRBV6-5,.,TRBJ1-6,15,CASSPRQGGNSPLHF,TGTGCCAGCAGTCCTCGACAGGGAGGAAATTCACCCCTCCACTTT